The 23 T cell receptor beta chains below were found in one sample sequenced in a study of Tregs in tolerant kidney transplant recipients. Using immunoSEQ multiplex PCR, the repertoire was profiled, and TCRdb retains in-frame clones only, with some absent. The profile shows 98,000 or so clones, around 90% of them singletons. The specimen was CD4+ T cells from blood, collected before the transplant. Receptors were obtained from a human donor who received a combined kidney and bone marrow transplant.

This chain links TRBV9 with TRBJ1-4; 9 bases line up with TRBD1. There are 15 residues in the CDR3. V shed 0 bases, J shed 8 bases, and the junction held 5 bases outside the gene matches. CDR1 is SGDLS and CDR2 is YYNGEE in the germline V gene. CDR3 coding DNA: TGTGCCAGCAGCGTAGGGGGACAGGGCGACGAAAAACTGTTTTTT. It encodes CASSVGGQGDEKLFF.

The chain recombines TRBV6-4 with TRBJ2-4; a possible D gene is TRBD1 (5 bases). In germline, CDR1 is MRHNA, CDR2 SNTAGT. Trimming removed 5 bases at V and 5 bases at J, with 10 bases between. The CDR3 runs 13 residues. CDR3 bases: TGTGCCAGCAGTCTAACCAGGGAAAACATTCAGTACTTC. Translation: CASSLTRENIQYF.

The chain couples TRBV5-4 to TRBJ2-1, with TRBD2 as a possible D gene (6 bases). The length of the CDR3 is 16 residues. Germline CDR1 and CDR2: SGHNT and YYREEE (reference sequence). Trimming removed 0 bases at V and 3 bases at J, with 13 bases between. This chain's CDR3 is CASSLEPGRDYNEQFF. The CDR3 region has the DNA TGTGCCAGCAGCTTGGAGCCAGGGCGGGACTACAATGAGCAGTTCTTC.

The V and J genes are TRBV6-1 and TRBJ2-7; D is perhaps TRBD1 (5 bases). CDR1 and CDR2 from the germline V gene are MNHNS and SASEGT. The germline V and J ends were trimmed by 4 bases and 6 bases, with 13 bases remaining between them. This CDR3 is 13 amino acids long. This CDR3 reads CASSGQGTSEQYF. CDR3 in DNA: TGTGCCAGCAGTGGGCAGGGTACGAGCGAGCAGTACTTC.

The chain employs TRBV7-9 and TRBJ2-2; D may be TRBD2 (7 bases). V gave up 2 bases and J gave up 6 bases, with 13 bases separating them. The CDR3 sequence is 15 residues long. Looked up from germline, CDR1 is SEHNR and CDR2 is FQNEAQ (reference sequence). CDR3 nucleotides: TGTGCCAGCAGCTTAAGAACGGGGGGCCCCGGGGAGCTGTTTTTT. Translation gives CASSLRTGGPGELFF.

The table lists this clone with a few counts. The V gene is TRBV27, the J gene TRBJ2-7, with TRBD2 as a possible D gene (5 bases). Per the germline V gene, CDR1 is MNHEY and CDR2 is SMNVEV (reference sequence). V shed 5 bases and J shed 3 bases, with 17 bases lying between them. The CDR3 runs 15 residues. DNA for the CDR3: TGTGCCAGCAGTGCCGCCCGGGGTATGCGCTACGAGCAGTACTTC. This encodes CASSAARGMRYEQYF.

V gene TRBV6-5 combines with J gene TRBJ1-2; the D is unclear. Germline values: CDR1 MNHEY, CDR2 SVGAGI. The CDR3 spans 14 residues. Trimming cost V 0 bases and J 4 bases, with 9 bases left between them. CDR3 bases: TGTGCCAGCAGTTACTCGAGGGAGGGCTATGGCTACACCTTC. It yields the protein CASSYSREGYGYTF.

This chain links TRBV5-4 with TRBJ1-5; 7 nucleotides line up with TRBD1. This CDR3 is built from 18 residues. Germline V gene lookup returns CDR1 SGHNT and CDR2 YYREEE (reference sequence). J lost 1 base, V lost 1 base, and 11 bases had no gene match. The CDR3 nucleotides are TGTGCCAGCAGCTTGTTTTTCACAGGGGTAAAGAGCAATCAGCCCCAGCATTTT. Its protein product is CASSLFFTGVKSNQPQHF.

Written as DNA, the CDR3 is TGTGCCAGCAGCTTGGCCTCGGTGGTGGACTATGGCTACACCTTC. Translated, it gives CASSLASVVDYGYTF. The V gene is TRBV5-4, the J gene TRBJ1-2; D gene ambiguous. Trimming took off 0 bases at V and 3 bases at J, with 12 bases between the two ends. Germline CDR1 reads SGHNT; CDR2 reads YYREEE (reference sequence). The CDR3 runs 15 residues.

This CDR3 is CASSLAGLAWGGTYEQYF. The DNA for the CDR3 is TGTGCCAGCAGCTTGGCCGGGCTAGCGTGGGGGGGGACCTACGAGCAGTACTTC. The chain employs TRBV5-4 and TRBJ2-7; 7 nucleotides match TRBD2. The CDR3 has 18 residues. J lost 2 bases, V lost 0 bases, and 14 bases had no gene match. Germline CDR1 and CDR2: SGHNT and YYREEE (reference sequence).

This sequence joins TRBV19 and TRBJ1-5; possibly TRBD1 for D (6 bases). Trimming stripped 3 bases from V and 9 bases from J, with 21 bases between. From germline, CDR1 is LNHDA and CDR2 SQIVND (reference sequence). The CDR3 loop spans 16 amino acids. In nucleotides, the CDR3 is TGTGCCAGTAGTATCGTTCGGGGGGCGATTGTTCCGCCCCAGCATTTT. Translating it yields CASSIVRGAIVPPQHF.

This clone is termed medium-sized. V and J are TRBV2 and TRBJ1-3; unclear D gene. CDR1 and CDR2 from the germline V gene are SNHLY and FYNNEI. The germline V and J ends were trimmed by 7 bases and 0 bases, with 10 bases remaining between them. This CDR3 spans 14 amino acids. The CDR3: CASTPLRSGNTIYF. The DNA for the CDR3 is TGTGCCAGCACCCCGCTGCGCTCTGGAAACACCATATATTTT.

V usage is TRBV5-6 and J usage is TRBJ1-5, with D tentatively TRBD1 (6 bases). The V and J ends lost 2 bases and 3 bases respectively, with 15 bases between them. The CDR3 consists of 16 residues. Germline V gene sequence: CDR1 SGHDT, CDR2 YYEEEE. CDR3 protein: CASSFRGGGPNQPQHF. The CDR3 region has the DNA TGTGCCAGCAGCTTCCGAGGGGGGGGGCCCAATCAGCCCCAGCATTTT.

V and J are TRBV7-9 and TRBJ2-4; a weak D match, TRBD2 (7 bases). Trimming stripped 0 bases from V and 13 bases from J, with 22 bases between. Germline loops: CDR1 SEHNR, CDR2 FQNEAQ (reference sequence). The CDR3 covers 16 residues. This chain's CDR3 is CASSLARGTSGERQYF. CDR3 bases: TGTGCCAGCAGCTTAGCGCGGGGGACATCTGGAGAGCGACAGTACTTC.

CDR3 coding DNA: TGTGCCAGCAGCCAAGTAGGGACTATCACCGGGGAGCTGTTTTTT. Its protein is CASSQVGTITGELFF. The rearrangement uses TRBV14 and TRBJ2-2, with 7 bases identical to TRBD2. Germline values: CDR1 SGHDN, CDR2 FVKESK. The CDR3 consists of 15 residues. The V and J ends lost 1 base and 4 bases, in that order; junction bases with no gene match: 3.

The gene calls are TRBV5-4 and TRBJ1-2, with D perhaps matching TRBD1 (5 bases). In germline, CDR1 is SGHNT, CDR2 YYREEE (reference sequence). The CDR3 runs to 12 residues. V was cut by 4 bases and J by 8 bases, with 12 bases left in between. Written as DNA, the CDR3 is TGTGCCAGCAGCCTCAGGGATGGCGGCTACACCTTC. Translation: CASSLRDGGYTF.

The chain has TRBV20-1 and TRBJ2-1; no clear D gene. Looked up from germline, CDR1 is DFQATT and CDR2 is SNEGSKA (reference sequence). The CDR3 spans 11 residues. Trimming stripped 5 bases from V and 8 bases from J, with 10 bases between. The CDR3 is CSASRSDEQFF. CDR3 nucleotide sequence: TGCAGTGCTTCGAGATCCGATGAGCAGTTCTTC.

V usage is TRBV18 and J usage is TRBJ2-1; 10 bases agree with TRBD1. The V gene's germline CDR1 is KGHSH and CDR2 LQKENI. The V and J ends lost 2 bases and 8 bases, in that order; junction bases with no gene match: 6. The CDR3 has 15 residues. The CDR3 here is CASSPGTGVSHEQFF. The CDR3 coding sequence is TGTGCCAGCTCACCAGGGACAGGGGTTAGCCATGAGCAGTTCTTC. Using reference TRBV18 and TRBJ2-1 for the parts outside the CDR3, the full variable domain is NAGVMQNPRHLVRRRGQEARLRCSPMKGHSHVYWYRQLPEEGLKFMVYLQKENIIDESGMPKERFSAEFPKEGPSILRIQQVVRGDSAAYFCASSPGTGVSHEQFFGPGTRLTVL.

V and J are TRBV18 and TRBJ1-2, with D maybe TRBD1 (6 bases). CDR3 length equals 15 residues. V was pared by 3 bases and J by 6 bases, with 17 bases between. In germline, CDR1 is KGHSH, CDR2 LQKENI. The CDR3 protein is CASSPKADSANGYTF. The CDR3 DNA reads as TGTGCCAGCTCACCTAAAGCGGACAGCGCGAATGGCTACACCTTC.

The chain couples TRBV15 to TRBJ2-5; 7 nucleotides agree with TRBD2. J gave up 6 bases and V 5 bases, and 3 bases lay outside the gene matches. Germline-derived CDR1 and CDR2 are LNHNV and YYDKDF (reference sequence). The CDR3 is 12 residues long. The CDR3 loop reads CATSGGVQTQYF. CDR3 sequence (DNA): TGTGCCACCAGCGGGGGGGTGCAGACCCAGTACTTC.

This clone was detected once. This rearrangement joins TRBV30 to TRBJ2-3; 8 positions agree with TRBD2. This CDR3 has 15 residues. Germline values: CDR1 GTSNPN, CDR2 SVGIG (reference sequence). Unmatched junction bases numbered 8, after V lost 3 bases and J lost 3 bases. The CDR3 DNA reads TGTGCCTGGAGCAGAGCGGGAGTCGGTACAGATACGCAGTATTTT. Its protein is CAWSRAGVGTDTQYF.

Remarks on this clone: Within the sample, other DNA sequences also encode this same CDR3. DNA for the CDR3: TGTGCCAGCTCACCGGACAGGGGAGGTAATCAGCCCCAGCATTTT. Its protein is CASSPDRGGNQPQHF. The gene calls are TRBV18 and TRBJ1-5; 9 bases map to TRBD1. Unmatched junction bases numbered 4, after V lost 3 bases and J lost 4 bases. The CDR3 loop spans 15 amino acids. The V gene's germline CDR1 is KGHSH and CDR2 LQKENI.

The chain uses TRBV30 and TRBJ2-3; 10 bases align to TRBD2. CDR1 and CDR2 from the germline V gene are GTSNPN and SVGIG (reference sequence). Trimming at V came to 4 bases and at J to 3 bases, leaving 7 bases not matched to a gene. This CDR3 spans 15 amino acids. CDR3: CAWNRLAGVTDTQYF. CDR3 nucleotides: TGTGCCTGGAATAGGCTAGCGGGAGTAACAGATACGCAGTATTTT.